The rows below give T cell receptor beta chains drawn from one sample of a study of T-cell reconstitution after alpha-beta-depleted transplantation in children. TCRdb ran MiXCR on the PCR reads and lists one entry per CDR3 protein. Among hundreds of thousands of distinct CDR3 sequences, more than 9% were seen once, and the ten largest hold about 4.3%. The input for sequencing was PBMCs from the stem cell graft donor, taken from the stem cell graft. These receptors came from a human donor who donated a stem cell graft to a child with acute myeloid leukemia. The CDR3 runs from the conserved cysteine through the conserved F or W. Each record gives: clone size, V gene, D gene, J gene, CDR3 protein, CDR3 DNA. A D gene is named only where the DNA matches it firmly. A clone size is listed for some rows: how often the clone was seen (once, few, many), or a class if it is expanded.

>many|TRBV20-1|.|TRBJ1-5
CSAREGGPSNQPQHF
TGCAGTGCTAGAGAGGGGGGCCCCAGCAATCAGCCCCAGCATTTT
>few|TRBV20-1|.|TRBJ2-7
CSARIEADYEQYF
TGCAGTGCTAGAATAGAGGCGGACTACGAGCAGTACTTC
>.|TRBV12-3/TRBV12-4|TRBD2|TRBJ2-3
CATLAGDADTQYF
TGTGCCACCTTAGCGGGAGATGCAGATACGCAGTATTTT
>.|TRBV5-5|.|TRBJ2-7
CASSFEEYEQYF
TGTGCCAGCAGCTTCGAGGAGTACGAGCAGTACTTC
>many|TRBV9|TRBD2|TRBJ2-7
CASSVVSGSYEQYF
TGTGCCAGCAGCGTAGTCAGCGGGAGCTACGAGCAGTACTTC
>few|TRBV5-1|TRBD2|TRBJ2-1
CASSFRLAGAGEQFF
TGCGCCAGCAGCTTTCGACTAGCGGGAGCGGGGGAGCAGTTCTTC
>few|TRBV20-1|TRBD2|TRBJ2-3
CSASGRILSTDTQYF
TGCAGTGCTAGCGGGAGGATACTTAGCACAGATACGCAGTATTTT
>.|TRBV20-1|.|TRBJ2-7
CSAPSTGLSYEQYF
TGCAGTGCACCTTCGACAGGTCTCTCCTACGAGCAGTACTTC
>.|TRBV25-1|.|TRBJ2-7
CASSEYTGTGDEQYF
TGTGCCAGCAGTGAATATACGGGGACGGGCGACGAGCAGTACTTC
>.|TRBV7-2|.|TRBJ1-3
CASSPGDTGFSGNTIYF
TGTGCCAGCAGCCCGGGCGATACAGGTTTCTCTGGAAACACCATATATTTT
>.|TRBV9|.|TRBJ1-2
CASSVRGGGYTF
TGTGCCAGCAGCGTACGGGGAGGGGGCTACACCTTC
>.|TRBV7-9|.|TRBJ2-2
CASSEDSAATRELFF
TGTGCCAGCAGCGAAGACAGCGCCGCGACGAGGGAGCTGTTTTTT
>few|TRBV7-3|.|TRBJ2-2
CASSPQPTGELFF
TGTGCCAGCAGCCCCCAACCCACCGGGGAGCTGTTTTTT
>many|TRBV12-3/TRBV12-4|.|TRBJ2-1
CASSLEGGSGNEQFF
TGTGCCAGCAGTTTAGAGGGAGGTTCAGGGAATGAGCAGTTCTTC
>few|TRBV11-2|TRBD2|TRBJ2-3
CASSSGLAGDTQYF
TGTGCCAGCAGCTCGGGACTAGCGGGAGATACGCAGTATTTT
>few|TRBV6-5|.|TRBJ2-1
CASSYNFEQFF
TGTGCCAGCAGTTACAACTTTGAGCAGTTCTTC
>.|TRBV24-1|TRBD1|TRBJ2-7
CATGTDSYEQYF
TGTGCCACCGGGACAGATTCCTACGAGCAGTACTTC